This TCR beta chain originates from a study of blood T cell repertoires in COVID-19. For the study at large: Collection of acute and convalescent COVID-19 samples took place in the United States, Italy and Spain.

As processed by the authors: How many nucleated cells were present was estimated from reference gene primer amplification. Data came from immunoSEQ multiplex PCR; TCRdb stores just in-frame clones and leaves some out. V, J and clone size reflect that table, while D and trimming were determined from the DNA. The repertoire has 80,000 to 90,000 clones, approximately 86% of them found once; the top ten carry around 1.3%. Germline V gene sequence: CDR1 SGHTA, CDR2 FQGNSA. Germline trimming cut 1 base from V and 5 bases from J; bases unmatched to any gene: 8. This CDR3 is built from 17 residues. V gene TRBV7-2 combines with J gene TRBJ2-7, with 13 bases identical to TRBD2. The receptor was derived from a man older than 75 with active or convalescent COVID-19. Sequences were obtained from peripheral blood. As DNA, the CDR3 is TGTGCCAGCAGCTTAGTGGGTACTAGCGGGAGGGCGGACGAGCAGTACTTC. Amino acids: CASSLVGTSGRADEQYF.